These 2 T cell receptor beta chains came from one sample sequenced in a study of T cells in Graves' hyperthyroidism and ophthalmopathy (dated by TCRdb to the late 2010s). Library creation used multiplex PCR. TCRdb records Illumina HiSeq 2000 as the sequencer. Amplification of TCR beta CDR3 regions was carried out from RNA transcripts. The TCR CDR3 was subjected to a first round of RT-PCR using the HTBI primer set and the Qiagen OneStep RT-PCR kit. The raw public data were reprocessed by TCRdb itself: fastp quality trimming at Q25, MiXCR clonotype calling, in-frame beta chains only. When rows share a CDR3 protein, they turn into one entry using the most common DNA and genes. The sample data list about 640,000 distinct CDR3 sequences, and more than 20% of these were observed just once. The ten largest make up over 30% of the sample. The source material was blood. The receptors originated from a young man with Graves' ophthalmopathy.

This chain joins TRBV19 and TRBJ2-5, with D perhaps TRBD2 (5 bases). Trimming left V 3 bases short and J 5 bases short, with 13 bases between. The CDR3 is 14 residues long. The germline gives CDR1 LNHDA, CDR2 SQIVND (reference sequence). The CDR3 nucleotides are TGTGCCAGTAGTATTCGAGGGCCGTCCGAGACCCAGTACTTC. It codes for CASSIRGPSETQYF.

This clonotype has more than one count but fewer than ten. The chain combines TRBV5-1 with TRBJ1-1; D gene uncertain. This CDR3 comprises 15 residues. In germline, CDR1 is SGHRS, CDR2 YFSETQ. Trimming left V 3 bases short and J 4 bases short, with 16 bases between. The CDR3 region has the DNA TGCGCCAGCAGCTCCCTTGACACCCGGGGCACTGAAGCTTTCTTT. Its translation: CASSSLDTRGTEAFF.